The 19 T cell receptor beta chains in this list originate from one sample, sequenced in a study of T cell responses to AZD1222 COVID-19 vaccine. The table came from immunoSEQ multiplex PCR; TCRdb's copy has only in-frame clones and leaves some out. The table shows some 100,000 clones, with roughly nine tenths occurring only once. Sequenced material: peripheral blood, taken on day 0 of AZD1222 vaccination. These TCRs come from an adult in good health.

The rearrangement links TRBV25-1 to TRBJ2-5; 11 positions agree with TRBD2. With V trimmed by 6 bases and J by 0 bases, 3 bases remained unmatched. This CDR3 has 15 residues. Germline CDR1 and CDR2: MGHDK and SYGVNS. The CDR3 sequence: CASRVLAGDQETQYF. The CDR3, as DNA: TGTGCCAGCAGAGTACTAGCGGGGGACCAAGAGACCCAGTACTTC.

The gene calls are TRBV3-1 (or the pseudogene TRBV3-2) and TRBJ1-2, with D uncertain. Germline V gene lookup returns CDR1 LGHDT and CDR2 YNNKEL (reference sequence). The CDR3 loop spans 14 amino acids. V was trimmed by 2 bases and J by 6 bases, leaving 13 bases between them. DNA for the CDR3: TGTGCCAGCAGCCAAATTGGAGGGTCCCATGGCTACACCTTC. Translation gives CASSQIGGSHGYTF.

The gene calls are TRBV30 and TRBJ2-5, with 14 nucleotides matching TRBD2. The CDR3 consists of 14 residues. V was clipped by 5 bases and J by 6 bases; unmatched bases: 5. The germline gives CDR1 GTSNPN, CDR2 SVGIG (reference sequence). The DNA of the CDR3 is TGTGCCTGGGGACTAGCGGGAGGACGAAAGACCCAGTACTTC. Its translation: CAWGLAGGRKTQYF.

The chain employs TRBV5-1 and TRBJ2-2, with a tentative D call TRBD2 (6 bases). The germline CDR1 and CDR2 sequences are SGHRS and YFSETQ. V lost 4 bases and J lost 6, with 22 bases in between. The CDR3 covers 17 residues. The CDR3 DNA sequence: TGCGCCAGCAGCCCCACCCCTGGAGGGGTTGGAGCCGGGGAGCTGTTTTTT. It specifies CASSPTPGGVGAGELFF.

The chain carries TRBV6-4 and TRBJ2-1; TRBD2 is a possible D gene (5 bases). This CDR3 contains 12 residues. With 4 bases removed from V and 9 bases from J, the gap between germline ends came to 10 bases. CDR1 and CDR2 from the germline V gene are MRHNA and SNTAGT. The CDR3 DNA is TGTGCCAGCAGTGTTGAGGGAAGTGAGCAGTTCTTC. Translating it yields CASSVEGSEQFF.

The CDR3 is CASSIIEFNEQFF. CDR3 in DNA: TGTGCCAGTAGTATTATAGAGTTCAATGAGCAGTTCTTC. The chain couples TRBV19 to TRBJ2-1; no clear D gene. Germline loops: CDR1 LNHDA, CDR2 SQIVND (reference sequence). Trimming stripped 3 bases from V and 6 bases from J, with 9 bases between. CDR3 length: 13 residues.

This chain's CDR3 is CASSYKGLQPQHF. As DNA, the CDR3 is TGTGCCAGCAGTTACAAGGGTTTGCAGCCCCAGCATTTT. The rearrangement joins TRBV6-5 to TRBJ1-5; D gene uncertain. V lost 2 bases to trimming and J lost 7 bases, with 9 bases between them. Germline V gene lookup returns CDR1 MNHEY and CDR2 SVGAGI. CDR3 length equals 13 residues.

The chain employs TRBV27 and TRBJ1-2, with a tentative D call TRBD1 (5 bases). Deletions cut 0 bases from V and 8 bases from J, with 10 bases between. The CDR3 spans 13 residues. The germline gives CDR1 MNHEY, CDR2 SMNVEV (reference sequence). The CDR3 region is CASSLSRGSGYTF. CDR3 coding DNA: TGTGCCAGCAGTTTATCTAGGGGTAGCGGCTACACCTTC.

The chain uses TRBV7-8 and TRBJ2-7; TRBD2 matches at 9 bases. V lost 5 bases to trimming and J lost 4 bases; unmatched junction nucleotides: 6. Per germline, CDR1 SGHVS and CDR2 FQNEAQ. This CDR3 is 14 amino acids long. Written as DNA, the CDR3 is TGTGCCAGCAGCGCGCGGCGGGAGGGGTACGAGCAGTACTTC. This codes for CASSARREGYEQYF.

The V and J genes are TRBV5-1 and TRBJ1-1; tentative D call: TRBD1 (6 bases). V was trimmed by 1 base and J by 1 base, leaving 14 bases between them. The length of the CDR3 is 16 residues. Germline V gene sequence: CDR1 SGHRS, CDR2 YFSETQ. CDR3 protein: CASSLNPGQKNTEAFF. CDR3 DNA: TGCGCCAGCAGCTTGAATCCGGGACAAAAGAACACTGAAGCTTTCTTT.

The chain is built from TRBV5-4 and TRBJ2-3, with unresolved D. The CDR3 length is 15 residues. Trimming took 3 bases from V and 5 from J, leaving 16 bases between them. The germline V gene encodes CDR1 SGHNT and CDR2 YYREEE (reference sequence). CDR3 amino acids: CASSSSRASGDTQYF. CDR3 nucleotides: TGTGCCAGCAGCTCATCACGCGCGTCAGGAGATACGCAGTATTTT.

V is TRBV5-1 and J is TRBJ2-5; 11 nucleotides line up with TRBD2. Germline CDR1 and CDR2: SGHRS and YFSETQ. CDR3 length equals 15 residues. V lost 4 bases to trimming and J lost 3 bases; unmatched junction nucleotides: 5. Here the CDR3 DNA reads TGCGCCAGCAGCGCGATGGGACTAGCGGAAGAGACCCAGTACTTC. Translated, it gives CASSAMGLAEETQYF.

The rearrangement uses TRBV12-5 and TRBJ2-5; perhaps TRBD1 as D (8 bases). The V end lost 5 bases, the J end lost 4 bases, and 14 bases lay between the germline ends. In germline, CDR1 is LGHNT, CDR2 FRNRAP. The CDR3 covers 14 residues. CDR3: CASGDTGGAETQYF. As DNA, the CDR3 is TGTGCTAGTGGTGATACAGGGGGGGCAGAGACCCAGTACTTC. The full variable domain, rest sourced from reference TRBV12-5 and TRBJ2-5, is DARVTQTPRHKVTEMGQEVTMRCQPILGHNTVFWYRQTMMQGLELLAYFRNRAPLDDSGMPKDRFSAEMPDATLATLKIQPSEPRDSAVYFCASGDTGGAETQYFGPGTRLLVL.

The genes are TRBV27 and TRBJ1-2; 12 nucleotides line up with TRBD1. The V gene's germline CDR1 is MNHEY and CDR2 SMNVEV (reference sequence). The CDR3 has 17 residues. Unmatched junction bases numbered 7, after V lost 0 bases and J lost 5 bases. CDR3 sequence reads: CASSLSGQGAESYGYTF. Here the CDR3 DNA reads TGTGCCAGCAGTTTATCGGGACAGGGGGCAGAAAGTTATGGCTACACCTTC.

This chain links TRBV2 with TRBJ2-7; D assignment may be TRBD1 or TRBD2 (6 bases each). The CDR3 runs to 15 residues. CDR1 and CDR2 from the germline V gene are SNHLY and FYNNEI. Trimming removed 6 bases at V and 5 bases at J, with 20 bases between. The CDR3 loop is CASRLRQGRSDEQYF. The CDR3 coding sequence is TGTGCCAGCAGATTGAGGCAGGGGAGGTCAGACGAGCAGTACTTC.

The chain's CDR3 is CAWSAPGGGGGYTF. CDR3 bases: TGTGCCTGGAGTGCCCCGGGGGGGGGCGGTGGCTACACCTTC. The chain combines TRBV30 with TRBJ1-2; the D gene is possibly TRBD1 (6 bases). Germline assignment: CDR1 GTSNPN and CDR2 SVGIG (reference sequence). This CDR3 comprises 14 residues. V was shortened by 1 base and J by 7 bases, with 16 bases between the two germline ends.

This chain joins TRBV29-1 and TRBJ1-2; D unresolved. This CDR3 contains 12 residues. Germline CDR1 reads SQVTM; CDR2 reads ANQGSEA. Trimming shortened V by 2 bases and J by 14 bases, and 18 bases separated the two germline ends. This CDR3 is CSVEKTRDLRTF. CDR3 nucleotides: TGCAGCGTTGAAAAGACGCGAGACTTGAGGACCTTC.

The chain recombines TRBV7-3 with TRBJ1-2; the D gene is possibly TRBD1 (6 bases). V lost 0 bases and J lost 7, with 9 bases in between. CDR3 length: 13 amino acids. The V gene's germline CDR1 is SGHTA and CDR2 FQGTGA. CDR3 DNA: TGTGCCAGCAGCTTAACTTCACAGGGTGGCTACACCTTC. Translation: CASSLTSQGGYTF.

This chain joins TRBV5-1 and TRBJ2-7, with D tentatively TRBD2 (5 bases). There are 13 residues in the CDR3. Germline V CDR1 and CDR2: SGHRS, YFSETQ. V lost 0 bases to trimming and J lost 5 bases, with 9 bases between them. As DNA, the CDR3 is TGCGCCAGCAGCTTGGAGAGGGTCCACGAGCAGTACTTC. Residues: CASSLERVHEQYF.